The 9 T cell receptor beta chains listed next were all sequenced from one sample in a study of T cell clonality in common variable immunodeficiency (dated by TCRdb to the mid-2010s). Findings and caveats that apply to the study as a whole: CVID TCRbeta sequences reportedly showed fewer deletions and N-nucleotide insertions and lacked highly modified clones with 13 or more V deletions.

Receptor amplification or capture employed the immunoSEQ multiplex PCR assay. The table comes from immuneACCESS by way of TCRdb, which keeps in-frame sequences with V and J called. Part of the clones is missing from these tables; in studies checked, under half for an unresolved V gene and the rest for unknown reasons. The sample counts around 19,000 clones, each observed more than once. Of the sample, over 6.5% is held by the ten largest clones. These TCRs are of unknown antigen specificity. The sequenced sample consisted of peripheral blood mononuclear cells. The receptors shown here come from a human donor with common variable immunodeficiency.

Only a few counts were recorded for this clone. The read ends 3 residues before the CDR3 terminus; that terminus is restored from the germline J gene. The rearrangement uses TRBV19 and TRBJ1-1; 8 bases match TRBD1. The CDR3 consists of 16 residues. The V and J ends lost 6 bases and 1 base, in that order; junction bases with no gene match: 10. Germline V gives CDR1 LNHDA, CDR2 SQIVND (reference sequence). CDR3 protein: CASRARAGGRNTEAFF. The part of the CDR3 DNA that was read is TGTGCCAGTAGGGCGCGGGCAGGGGGCCGGAACACTGAA.

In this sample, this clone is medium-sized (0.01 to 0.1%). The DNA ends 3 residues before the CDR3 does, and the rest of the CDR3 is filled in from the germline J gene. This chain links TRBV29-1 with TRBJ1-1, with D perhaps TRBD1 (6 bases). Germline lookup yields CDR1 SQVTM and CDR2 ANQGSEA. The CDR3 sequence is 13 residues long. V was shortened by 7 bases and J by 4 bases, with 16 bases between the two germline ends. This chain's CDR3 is CSAEGSTGTEAFF. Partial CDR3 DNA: TGCAGCGCCGAGGGGTCGACAGGCACTGAA.

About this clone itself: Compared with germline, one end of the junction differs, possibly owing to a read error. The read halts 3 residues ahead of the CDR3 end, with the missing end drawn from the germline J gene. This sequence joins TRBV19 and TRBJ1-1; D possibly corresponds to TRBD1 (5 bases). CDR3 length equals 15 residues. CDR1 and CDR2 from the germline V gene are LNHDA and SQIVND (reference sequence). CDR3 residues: CAGSIDLGGNTEAFF. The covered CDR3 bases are TGTGCCGGTAGTATAGATTTGGGGGGGAACACTGAA.

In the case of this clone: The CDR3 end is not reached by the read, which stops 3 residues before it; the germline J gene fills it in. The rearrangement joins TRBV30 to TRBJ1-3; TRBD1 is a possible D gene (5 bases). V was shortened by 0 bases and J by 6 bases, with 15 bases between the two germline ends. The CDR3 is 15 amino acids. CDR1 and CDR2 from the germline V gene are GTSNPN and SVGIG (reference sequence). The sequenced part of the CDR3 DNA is TGTGCCTGGAGTGTGGAGGGGAGTACCGCAAACACC. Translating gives CAWSVEGSTANT. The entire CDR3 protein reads CAWSVEGSTANTIYF.

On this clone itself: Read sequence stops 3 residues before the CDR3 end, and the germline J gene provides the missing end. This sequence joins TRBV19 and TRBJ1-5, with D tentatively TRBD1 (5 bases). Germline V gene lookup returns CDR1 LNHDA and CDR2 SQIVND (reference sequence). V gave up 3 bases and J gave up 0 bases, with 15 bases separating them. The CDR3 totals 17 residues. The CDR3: CASSIGHTAYSNQPQHF. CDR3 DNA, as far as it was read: TGTGCCAGTAGTATTGGACATACAGCTTATAGCAATCAGCCC.

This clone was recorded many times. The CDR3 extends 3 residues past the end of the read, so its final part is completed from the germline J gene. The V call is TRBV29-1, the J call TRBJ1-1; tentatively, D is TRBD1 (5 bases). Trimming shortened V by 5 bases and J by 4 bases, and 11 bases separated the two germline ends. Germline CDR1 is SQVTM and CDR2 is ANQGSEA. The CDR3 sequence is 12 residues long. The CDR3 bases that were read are TGCAGCGTTATAGGGGAATCCACTGAA. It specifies CSVIGESTE. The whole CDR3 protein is CSVIGESTEAFF.

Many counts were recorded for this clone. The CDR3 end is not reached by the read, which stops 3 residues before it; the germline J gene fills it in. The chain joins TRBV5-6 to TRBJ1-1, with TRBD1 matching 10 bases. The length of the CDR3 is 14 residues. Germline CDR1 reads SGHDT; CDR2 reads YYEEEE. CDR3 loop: CASSLSGTGAGAFF. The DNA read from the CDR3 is TGTGCCAGCAGCTTGTCCGGGACAGGGGCAGGC. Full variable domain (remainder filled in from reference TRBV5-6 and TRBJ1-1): DAGVTQSPTHLIKTRGQQVTLRCSPKSGHDTVSWYQQALGQGPQFIFQYYEEEERQRGNFPDRFSGHQFPNYSSELNVNALLLGDSALYLCASSLSGTGAGAFFGQGTRLTVV.

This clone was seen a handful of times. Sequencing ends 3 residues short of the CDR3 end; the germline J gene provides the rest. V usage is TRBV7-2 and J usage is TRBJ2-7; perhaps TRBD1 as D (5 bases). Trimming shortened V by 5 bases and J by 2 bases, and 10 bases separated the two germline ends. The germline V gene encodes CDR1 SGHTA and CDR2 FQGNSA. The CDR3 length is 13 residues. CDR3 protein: CASSTDSAYEQYF. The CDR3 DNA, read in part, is TGTGCCAGCAGCACCGACAGCGCCTACGAG. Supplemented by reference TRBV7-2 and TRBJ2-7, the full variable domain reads GAGVSQSPSNKVTEKGKDVELRCDPISGHTALYWYRQSLGQGLEFLIYFQGNSAPDKSGLPSDRFSAERTGGSVSTLTIQRTQQEDSAVYLCASSTDSAYEQYFGPGTRLTVT.

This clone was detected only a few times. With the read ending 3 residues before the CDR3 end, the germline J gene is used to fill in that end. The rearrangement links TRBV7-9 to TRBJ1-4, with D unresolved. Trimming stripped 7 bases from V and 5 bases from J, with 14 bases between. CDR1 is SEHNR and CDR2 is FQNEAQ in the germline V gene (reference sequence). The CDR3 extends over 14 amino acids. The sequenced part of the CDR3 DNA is TGTGCCAGCACTCTAGTAGGCCTAAATGAAAAA. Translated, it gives CASTLVGLNEK. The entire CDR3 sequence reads CASTLVGLNEKLFF.